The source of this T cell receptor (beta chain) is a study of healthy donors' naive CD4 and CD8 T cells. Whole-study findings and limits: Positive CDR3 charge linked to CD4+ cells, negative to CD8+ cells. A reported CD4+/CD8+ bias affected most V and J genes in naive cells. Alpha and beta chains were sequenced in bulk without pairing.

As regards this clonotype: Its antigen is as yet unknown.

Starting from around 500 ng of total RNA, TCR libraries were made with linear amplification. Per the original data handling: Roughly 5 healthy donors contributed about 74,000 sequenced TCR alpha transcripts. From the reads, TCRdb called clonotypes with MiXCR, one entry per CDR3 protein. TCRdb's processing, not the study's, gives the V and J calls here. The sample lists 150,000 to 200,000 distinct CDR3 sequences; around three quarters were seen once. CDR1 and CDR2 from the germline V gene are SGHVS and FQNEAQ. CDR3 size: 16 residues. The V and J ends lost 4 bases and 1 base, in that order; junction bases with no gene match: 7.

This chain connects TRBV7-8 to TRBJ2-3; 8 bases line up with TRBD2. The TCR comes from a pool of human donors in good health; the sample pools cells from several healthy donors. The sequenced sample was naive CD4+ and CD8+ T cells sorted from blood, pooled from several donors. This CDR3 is CASSSEWGLGTDTQYF. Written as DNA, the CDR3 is TGTGCCAGCAGCTCCGAGTGGGGACTAGGCACAGATACGCAGTATTTT.